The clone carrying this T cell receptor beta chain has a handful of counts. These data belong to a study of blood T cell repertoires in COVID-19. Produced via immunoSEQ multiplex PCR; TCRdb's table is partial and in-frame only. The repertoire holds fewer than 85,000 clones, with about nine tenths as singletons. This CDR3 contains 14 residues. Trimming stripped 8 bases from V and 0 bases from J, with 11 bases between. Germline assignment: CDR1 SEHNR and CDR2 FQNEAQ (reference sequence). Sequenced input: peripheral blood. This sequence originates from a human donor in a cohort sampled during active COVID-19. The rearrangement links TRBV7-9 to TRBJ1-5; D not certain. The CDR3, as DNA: TGTGCCAGCGGAGGCGAGTATAGCAATCAGCCCCAGCATTTT. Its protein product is CASGGEYSNQPQHF.